Listed below are T cell receptor beta chains from one sample, sequenced in a study of blood T cell repertoires in COVID-19. Sequencing was performed with immunoSEQ multiplex PCR; in TCRdb, only in-frame clones are kept and a portion is missing. The sample includes 150,000 to 200,000 clones, 88% seen only once; the top ten take about 26%. Sequencing input: peripheral blood. The origin of the receptors is a man in his 60s with acute or convalescent COVID-19. The CDR3 runs from the conserved cysteine through the conserved F or W. D genes are given only for firm matches. Only part of the rows carry a size: once, few, many, or a class if the clone is expanded.

>.|.|TRBJ1-3|TRBV2
TGTGCCAGCAGTGCGGAGCACACCATATATTTT
CASSAEHTIYF
>.|TRBD1|TRBJ1-6|TRBV5-1
TGCGCCAGCAGCTTGGAAGCCGGGACAGCTAGGTCACCCCTCCACTTT
CASSLEAGTARSPLHF
>.|.|TRBJ1-2|TRBV14
TGTGCCAGCAGCCAAGGTTTGGGGGCCAGCTATGGCTACACCTTC
CASSQGLGASYGYTF
>.|TRBD1|TRBJ1-5|TRBV6-2/TRBV6-3
TGTGCCAGCAGTCAGGGACAGCCGAGGATTACGGGCAATCAGCCCCAGCATTTT
CASSQGQPRITGNQPQHF
>.|TRBD1|TRBJ2-1|TRBV5-1
TGCGCCAGCAGCCTTTGGGACAGAGCCTACAATGAGCAGTTCTTC
CASSLWDRAYNEQFF
>.|TRBD2|TRBJ2-3|TRBV11-2
TGTGCCAGCAGCGCACTGGGACTAGCGGGAATCGGAGATACGCAGTATTTT
CASSALGLAGIGDTQYF
>once|TRBD1|TRBJ1-2|TRBV19
TGTGCCAGTAGTCAACAGGGGGCGGGCTATGGCTACACCTTC
CASSQQGAGYGYTF
>.|.|TRBJ1-6|TRBV4-1
TGCGCCAGCAGCCAAGCAGGGGTGGCCTATAATTCACCCCTCCACTTT
CASSQAGVAYNSPLHF
>.|.|TRBJ1-2|TRBV18
TGTGCCAGCTCAACCGACGGGGACCGCCAGGGGGGCTACACCTTC
CASSTDGDRQGGYTF
>few|.|TRBJ1-5|TRBV12-5
TGTGCTAGTGGTTTGGGAACAGGAGCCAATCAGCCCCAGCATTTT
CASGLGTGANQPQHF
>few|TRBD1|TRBJ1-5|TRBV4-2
TGTGCCAGCAGCCAGGGACAGGGGGTATATAGCAATCAGCCCCAGCATTTT
CASSQGQGVYSNQPQHF
>.|.|TRBJ2-3|TRBV7-9
TGTGCCAGCAGCCTCAGACAGACAGATACGCAGTATTTT
CASSLRQTDTQYF
>.|TRBD1|TRBJ1-2|TRBV30
TGTGCCTGGAGTAGGGACAGGCCCTCCGGCTACACCTTC
CAWSRDRPSGYTF
>.|.|TRBJ1-5|TRBV10-3
TGTGCCATCAGTGAGTCAAGCCAGCCCCAGCATTTT
CAISESSQPQHF
>.|.|TRBJ1-1|TRBV6-6
TGTGCCAGCAGAGAGACACCACTGAACACTGAAGCTTTCTTT
CASRETPLNTEAFF
>.|TRBD2|TRBJ2-5|TRBV29-1
TGCAGCGTTTTGACTAGCCTTTGGGGGGAGACCCAGTACTTC
CSVLTSLWGETQYF
>.|TRBD1|TRBJ1-4|TRBV30
TGTGCCTGGAGTGCCGGGACAGAAAGGCTTAATGAAAAACTGTTTTTT
CAWSAGTERLNEKLFF
>once|.|TRBJ1-4|TRBV14
TGTGCCAGCAGCCCCCAGGGGAGGGGCGTTGGTGAAAAACTGTTTTTT
CASSPQGRGVGEKLFF
>once|.|TRBJ1-6|TRBV7-8
TGTGCCAGCAGTCGAACAGGGTGGACCTATAATTCACCCCTCCACTTT
CASSRTGWTYNSPLHF
>once|TRBD1|TRBJ2-7|TRBV2
TGTGCCAGCAGTCCGGGACAGGGGTTCGGCGAGCAGTACTTC
CASSPGQGFGEQYF
>.|TRBD1|TRBJ1-2|TRBV24-1
TGTGCCACCAGTGATCCCACATCCGGGACAGGGGGCAGGTATGGCTACACCTTC
CATSDPTSGTGGRYGYTF
>.|TRBD2|TRBJ2-7|TRBV7-2
TGTGCCAGCAGTTTTAAAGCGGGATCCTACGAGCAGTACTTC
CASSFKAGSYEQYF
>.|.|TRBJ2-7|TRBV11-1
TGTGCCAGCAGCCCAGGAGGTAGGTCTTTGTCCTACGAGCAGTACTTC
CASSPGGRSLSYEQYF
>once|.|TRBJ1-5|TRBV24-1
TGTGCCACCAGTGGGGGGGGCGGGGGCACTCAGCCCCAGCATTTT
CATSGGGGGTQPQHF
>.|.|TRBJ2-1|TRBV24-1
TGTGCCACCAGTGATTTAGGGGGCAATGAGCAGTTCTTC
CATSDLGGNEQFF
>.|.|TRBJ1-1|TRBV3-1/TRBV3-2
TGTGCCAGCAGCCAAGATCCAGCAGGGAACACTGAAGCTTTCTTT
CASSQDPAGNTEAFF
>.|.|TRBJ1-1|TRBV2
TGTGCCAGCAGTTCCACAGTTTACACTGAAGCTTTCTTT
CASSSTVYTEAFF
>.|.|TRBJ2-3|TRBV14
TGTGCCAGCAGCCACTATATTGAAGATACGCAGTATTTT
CASSHYIEDTQYF
>.|TRBD1|TRBJ1-2|TRBV4-1
TGCGCCAGCAGCCAAATACGATTGGACAGGGGGAGGGATGGCTACACCTTC
CASSQIRLDRGRDGYTF
>.|TRBD1|TRBJ1-6|TRBV5-1
TGCGCCAGCAGCTTGGCCGCGACAGGGGCCTCACCCCTCCACTTT
CASSLAATGASPLHF
>.|.|TRBJ2-7|TRBV27
TGTGCCAGCAGTCCCTTCCCGGTCACCTACGAGCAGTACTTC
CASSPFPVTYEQYF
>.|TRBD1|TRBJ1-2|TRBV14
TGTGCCAGCAGCCACCCGCGAGGGGGCCACTATGGCTACACCTTC
CASSHPRGGHYGYTF
>.|.|TRBJ2-6|TRBV6-5
TGTGCCAGCAGTTACTCGAGAGGCTCTGGGGCCAACGTCCTGACTTTC
CASSYSRGSGANVLTF
>once|.|TRBJ1-5|TRBV27
TGTGCCAGCAGTCCCAGGATGGATAGCAATCAGCCCCAGCATTTT
CASSPRMDSNQPQHF
>.|.|TRBJ1-2|TRBV24-1
TGTGCCACCAGCCCCAGCGGGGTTTCCGACTATGGCTACACCTTC
CATSPSGVSDYGYTF
>.|.|TRBJ1-2|TRBV5-1
TGCGCCAGCAGCTTGGAAGTCGGGAGAAATGGCTACACCTTC
CASSLEVGRNGYTF
>.|.|TRBJ1-6|TRBV11-2
TGTGCCAGCAGCTTAGAGAGGGCTTCACCCCTCCACTTT
CASSLERASPLHF
>.|TRBD1|TRBJ2-1|TRBV7-9
TGTGCCAGCAGCACCCGACAGGGTCGTTCCTACAATGAGCAGTTCTTC
CASSTRQGRSYNEQFF
>.|TRBD2|TRBJ2-1|TRBV10-2
TGCGCCAGCAGCGGGGGTGGTAGCGGGAAGGCTGAGCAGTTCTTC
CASSGGGSGKAEQFF
>once|.|TRBJ2-5|TRBV5-1
TGCGCCAGCAGCTTGGGTGGACTATCCACCAGCCAAGAGACCCAGTACTTC
CASSLGGLSTSQETQYF
>few|.|TRBJ2-2|TRBV5-4
TGTGCCAGCAGATCGGAGGGGCCAATTACCGGGGAGCTGTTTTTT
CASRSEGPITGELFF
>.|.|TRBJ1-2|TRBV4-1
TGCGCCAGCAGCCAAGAAGGACAAATCTATGGCTACACCTTC
CASSQEGQIYGYTF
>.|TRBD1|TRBJ2-7|TRBV7-8
TGTGCCAGCAGCAGACGGCCGGGACAGGGGATCTCCTACGAGCAGTACTTC
CASSRRPGQGISYEQYF
>.|.|TRBJ1-5|TRBV12-5
TGTGCTAGTGGTTTGTTAACCTTAGGGGGGGGCAATCAGCCCCAGCATTTT
CASGLLTLGGGNQPQHF
>.|TRBD1|TRBJ1-2|TRBV9
TGTGCCAGCAGCATGACGTCGACAGGGCCCTACTATGGCTACACCTTC
CASSMTSTGPYYGYTF
>.|.|TRBJ1-1|TRBV5-1
TGCGCCAGCAGCCCCACCCCGCTGGCGGCTGAAGCTTTCTTT
CASSPTPLAAEAFF
>.|.|TRBJ2-1|TRBV27
TGTGCCAGCAGTTACTTCAAAGACCGGGGCAATGAGCAGTTCTTC
CASSYFKDRGNEQFF
>.|.|TRBJ2-5|TRBV30
TGTGCCTGGAGTGTAAAGGGCGGGGAGACCCAGTACTTC
CAWSVKGGETQYF
>.|.|TRBJ1-3|TRBV6-2/TRBV6-3
TGTGCCAGCAGTTATGGGAGAGGCTCTGGAAACACCATATATTTT
CASSYGRGSGNTIYF
>once|.|TRBJ1-3|TRBV7-8
TGTGCCAGCAGCTTAGGAGCGGGGGGCTTAGGAAACACCATATATTTT
CASSLGAGGLGNTIYF